This T cell receptor (beta chain) stems from a study of regulatory T cells in long-lasting Graves disease. Overall study findings and caveats: TRBV28, TRBJ1-2 and TRBJ2-5 emerged as the favored segments in persistent disease.

This clonotype was observed at least ten times. Its antigen is as yet unknown. Building of the TCR beta libraries involved iRepertoire HTBI primers and Arm-PCR of CDR3 regions. Via MiXCR, TCRdb re-called the multiplex PCR reads, giving one row per CDR3 protein. Of about 380,000 distinct CDR3 sequences in the sample, 15% to 17% were seen once. The V and J ends lost 4 bases and 10 bases respectively, with 24 bases between them. The germline CDR1 and CDR2 sequences are SGHRS and YFSETQ. The CDR3 totals 16 residues. The sample's time point: newly diagnosed GD, antithyroid drugs for less than 3 months. PBMC RNA was the source of the TCR library.

The sequence came from a female donor with Graves disease. The chain joins TRBV5-1 to TRBJ2-1; D tentatively fits TRBD1 or TRBD2 (5 bases each). Here the sequenced sample was peripheral blood mononuclear cells (PBMCs), taken at new diagnosis, from a patient treated with antithyroid drugs. In nucleotides, the CDR3 is TGCGCCAGCAGCCCCAGAGGTCGGGGCTCCGAGCTGGAGCAGTTCTTC. It is translated as CASSPRGRGSELEQFF.